These 27 T cell receptor beta chains share one sample of origin, sequenced in a study of beta chain features in type 1 diabetes. What was sequenced were expressed TCRB transcripts, since all of the isolated RNA had been reverse transcribed. Assay used: immunoSEQ multiplex PCR; TCRdb lists only in-frame clones, some missing. Here the sample spans 330,000 or so clones, about 19% being singletons. The sample was naive CD4+ T cells from blood. Receptors originate from a woman aged 18-35 years in good health.

This clone has only a few counts. This chain links TRBV4-1 with TRBJ1-1; D gene uncertain. Trimming shortened V by 1 base and J by 2 bases, and 5 bases separated the two germline ends. The CDR3 is 13 amino acids. Per the germline V gene, CDR1 is MGHRA and CDR2 is YSYEKL. CDR3 sequence: CASSQVANTEAFF. The CDR3 coding sequence is TGCGCCAGCAGCCAAGTGGCCAACACTGAAGCTTTCTTT.

This clone turned up a few times. The chain recombines TRBV5-4 with TRBJ2-7; no firm D call. Deletions cut 4 bases from V and 5 bases from J, with 22 bases between. The CDR3 length is 16 residues. Looked up from germline, CDR1 is SGHNT and CDR2 is YYREEE (reference sequence). The CDR3 DNA reads as TGTGCCAGCAGCCCAGGTCCAGAGATGCGTATCCACGAGCAGTACTTC. Translation gives CASSPGPEMRIHEQYF. Full variable domain (missing parts from reference TRBV5-4 and TRBJ2-7): ETGVTQSPTHLIKTRGQQVTLRCSSQSGHNTVSWYQQALGQGPQFIFQYYREEENGRGNFPPRFSGLQFPNYSSELNVNALELDDSALYLCASSPGPEMRIHEQYFGPGTRLTVT.

There are a few counts of this clone. This chain uses TRBV30 with TRBJ2-5; TRBD1 matches at 7 bases. CDR3 length equals 15 residues. The V segment lost 4 bases and the J segment 2 bases; nucleotides outside the gene matches: 10. CDR1 is GTSNPN and CDR2 is SVGIG in the germline V gene (reference sequence). CDR3 sequence reads: CAWNTGQSPQETQYF. The CDR3 DNA reads TGTGCCTGGAATACGGGACAGAGTCCTCAAGAGACCCAGTACTTC. The full variable domain, completed using reference TRBV30 and TRBJ2-5, is SQTIHQWPATLVQPVGSPLSLECTVEGTSNPNLYWYRQAAGRGLQLLFYSVGIGQISSEVPQNLSASRPQDRQFILSSKKLLLSDSGFYLCAWNTGQSPQETQYFGPGTRLLVL.

A few counts support this clone. The chain couples TRBV7-9 to TRBJ1-6; the match to TRBD1 covers 7 bases. The J segment lost 14 bases and the V segment lost 4 bases, leaving 8 bases of the junction unmatched. The CDR3 length is 13 residues. CDR1 is SEHNR and CDR2 is FQNEAQ in the germline V gene (reference sequence). In nucleotides, the CDR3 is TGTGCCAGCAGCTCCGACAGGGAATGGTCCCTCCACTTT. It encodes CASSSDREWSLHF.

This clone was seen a handful of times. CDR3 loop: CASRRGQANYGYTF. CDR3 nucleotide sequence: TGTGCCAGCAGAAGAGGACAGGCTAACTATGGCTACACCTTC. The chain has TRBV6-5 and TRBJ1-2, with 7 bases aligning to TRBD1. CDR1 is MNHEY, CDR2 SVGAGI, per germline. After removal of 6 bases from V and 0 bases from J, the junction contained 4 bases not matched to a gene. This CDR3 region has 14 residues.

The chain couples TRBV29-1 to TRBJ2-5; D gene ambiguous. V lost 4 bases and J 2 bases, leaving 11 bases between the germline ends. In germline, CDR1 is SQVTM, CDR2 ANQGSEA. CDR3 length: 13 amino acids. The CDR3 DNA sequence: TGCAGCGTTGCTGGCAGCGTGCAAGAGACCCAGTACTTC. It yields the protein CSVAGSVQETQYF.

This clone was detected a few times. The chain carries TRBV30 and TRBJ2-7, with a tentative D call TRBD1 (5 bases). Deletions cut 0 bases from V and 2 bases from J, with 14 bases between. The CDR3 has 15 amino acids. Germline V lookup: CDR1 GTSNPN, CDR2 SVGIG (reference sequence). CDR3: CAWSVSPDSAYEQYF. CDR3 DNA: TGTGCCTGGAGTGTATCCCCAGACAGCGCCTACGAGCAGTACTTC.

In this sample, this clone turned up a few times. V and J are TRBV9 and TRBJ1-2; 8 positions match TRBD1. Germline assignment: CDR1 SGDLS and CDR2 YYNGEE. The CDR3 spans 15 residues. With 3 bases clipped from V and 3 bases from J, the junction kept 7 bases outside the gene matches. The CDR3 sequence is CASSEQGESDYGYTF. CDR3 coding DNA: TGTGCCAGCAGCGAACAGGGGGAAAGTGACTATGGCTACACCTTC.

This chain uses TRBV19 with TRBJ1-2; 7 positions agree with TRBD1. V lost 5 bases and J lost 2; bases outside the gene matches: 14. The CDR3 sequence is 17 residues long. The V gene's germline CDR1 is LNHDA and CDR2 SQIVND (reference sequence). This chain's CDR3 is CASSPLGSGGVNYGYTF. The DNA for the CDR3 is TGTGCCAGTAGTCCCCTGGGATCAGGGGGAGTAAACTATGGCTACACCTTC.

This clone was seen a handful of times. The rearrangement joins TRBV10-3 to TRBJ2-5, with 9 bases lining up with TRBD1. Trimming cost V 0 bases and J 5 bases; bases outside gene matches: 4. Germline CDR1 is ENHRY and CDR2 is SYGVKD. This CDR3 contains 15 residues. The CDR3 reads CAISESGQGLETQYF. The CDR3 DNA reads TGTGCCATCAGTGAGTCGGGACAGGGACTGGAGACCCAGTACTTC.

This clone has just a few counts. This chain joins TRBV10-3 and TRBJ2-1; TRBD2 matches 13 bases. V gave up 5 bases and J gave up 4 bases; unmatched junction bases: 2. The CDR3 consists of 15 residues. The germline CDR1 and CDR2 sequences are ENHRY and SYGVKD. The CDR3 is CAISRGLAGYNEQFF. Here the CDR3 DNA reads TGTGCCATCAGTAGGGGACTAGCGGGGTACAATGAGCAGTTCTTC.

This chain uses TRBV15 with TRBJ2-3, with 12 bases identical to TRBD2. The V gene end was trimmed by 5 bases and the J gene end by 2 bases; junction bases not matched to a gene: 5. The CDR3 spans 16 residues. Germline CDR1 and CDR2: LNHNV and YYDKDF (reference sequence). CDR3 protein: CATSAGLAGSTDTQYF. DNA for the CDR3: TGTGCCACCAGCGCAGGACTAGCGGGGTCCACAGATACGCAGTATTTT.

V gene TRBV13 combines with J gene TRBJ2-3; 12 bases are a match to TRBD2. Trimming at V came to 4 bases and at J to 4 bases, leaving 6 bases not matched to a gene. Looked up from germline, CDR1 is PRHDT and CDR2 is FYEKMQ (reference sequence). This CDR3 is 16 amino acids long. The CDR3 region has the DNA TGTGCCAGCAGCTCCTCTAGCGGGAGGGTCCCAGATACGCAGTATTTT. This codes for CASSSSSGRVPDTQYF.

The chain couples TRBV9 to TRBJ2-7; weak D call: TRBD1 (5 bases). The CDR3 is 13 amino acids. Trimming took 3 bases from V and 5 from J, leaving 12 bases between them. Germline values: CDR1 SGDLS, CDR2 YYNGEE. CDR3 in DNA: TGTGCCAGCAGCGAGGGGCAGTTCCACGAGCAGTACTTC. Its translation: CASSEGQFHEQYF.

The chain links TRBV12-5 to TRBJ2-7; 7 bases align to TRBD2. V gave up 2 bases and J gave up 1 base; unmatched junction bases: 5. Germline lookup yields CDR1 LGHNT and CDR2 FRNRAP. This CDR3 is 15 amino acids long. CDR3 region: CASGLPSGASYEQYF. CDR3 sequence (DNA): TGTGCTAGTGGTTTGCCTAGCGGAGCTTCCTACGAGCAGTACTTC.

V gene TRBV18 combines with J gene TRBJ1-1; D perhaps matches TRBD1 (6 bases). CDR1 is KGHSH, CDR2 LQKENI, per germline. V was trimmed by 2 bases and J by 2 bases, leaving 15 bases between them. The CDR3 totals 16 residues. CDR3 nucleotide sequence: TGTGCCAGCTCACCAGCGAACAGGGCGGTCAACACTGAAGCTTTCTTT. Translated, it gives CASSPANRAVNTEAFF.

In its sample, this clone was seen a few times. Other DNA sequences in this sample translate to the same CDR3. The V gene is TRBV2, the J gene TRBJ1-3; D might be TRBD1 (5 bases). Germline loops: CDR1 SNHLY, CDR2 FYNNEI. This CDR3 comprises 14 residues. Trimming cost V 5 bases and J 0 bases, with 8 bases left between them. Here the CDR3 reads CASSTGLSGNTIYF. The CDR3 DNA follows: TGTGCCAGCAGTACAGGTCTCTCTGGAAACACCATATATTTT. The variable domain in full, completed from reference TRBV2 and TRBJ1-3, reads EPEVTQTPSHQVTQMGQEVILRCVPISNHLYFYWYRQILGQKVEFLVSFYNNEISEKSEIFDDQFSVERPDGSNFTLKIRSTKLEDSAMYFCASSTGLSGNTIYFGEGSWLTVV.

This sequence joins TRBV11-3 and TRBJ2-7, with a tentative D call TRBD2 (6 bases). CDR3 length: 17 amino acids. CDR1 and CDR2 (germline): SGHNT, YENEEA. V lost 5 bases and J 6 bases, leaving 26 bases between the germline ends. The CDR3 loop reads CASSPNQQRAESGEQYF. In DNA form, the CDR3 reads TGTGCCAGCAGCCCGAACCAACAGCGGGCTGAGAGTGGCGAGCAGTACTTC.

The CDR3 DNA is TGCGCCAGCAGCTTGGAGGGGACAGGGGGGAATTCACCCCTCCACTTT. Amino acid sequence: CASSLEGTGGNSPLHF. V and J are TRBV5-1 and TRBJ1-6; the match to TRBD1 covers 11 bases. V was pared by 0 bases and J by 7 bases, with 3 bases of the junction left unmatched. This CDR3 spans 16 amino acids. Looked up from germline, CDR1 is SGHRS and CDR2 is YFSETQ.

The rearrangement links TRBV7-8 to TRBJ2-1; possibly TRBD2 for D (5 bases). CDR3 length: 14 residues. The germline V and J ends were trimmed by 8 bases and 9 bases, with 20 bases remaining between them. Germline assignment: CDR1 SGHVS and CDR2 FQNEAQ. The CDR3 bases are TGTGCCAGCTCTCCGGGGATTACAGCGCCTGAGCAGTTCTTC. Its protein product is CASSPGITAPEQFF.

Only a few counts were recorded for this clone. The V gene is TRBV7-3, the J gene TRBJ2-3; D not resolved. This CDR3 region has 13 residues. The V end was cut by 2 bases, the J end by 2 bases, with 5 bases between. Germline loops: CDR1 SGHTA, CDR2 FQGTGA. For the CDR3, the DNA is TGTGCCAGCAGCTTAGGCCACACAGATACGCAGTATTTT. The encoded protein is CASSLGHTDTQYF.

This clone has more than one count but fewer than ten. The CDR3 sequence: CASSSGSDLYGYTF. The CDR3 bases are TGTGCCAGCAGTTCCGGGTCTGACCTCTATGGCTACACCTTC. The chain couples TRBV7-2 to TRBJ1-2; unclear D gene. The V end lost 6 bases, the J end lost 4 bases, and 15 bases lay between the germline ends. CDR1 and CDR2 from the germline V gene are SGHTA and FQGNSA. There are 14 residues in the CDR3.

There are a few counts of this clone. This sequence joins TRBV7-9 and TRBJ1-4; 9 bases are shared with TRBD1. The V segment lost 5 bases and the J segment 4 bases; nucleotides outside the gene matches: 2. Germline lookup yields CDR1 SEHNR and CDR2 FQNEAQ (reference sequence). CDR3 length: 14 residues. The CDR3 loop is CASSPGQGNEKLFF. CDR3 nucleotides: TGTGCCAGCAGCCCGGGACAGGGTAATGAAAAACTGTTTTTT.

About this clone itself: This same CDR3 is encoded by further DNA sequences in the sample. This chain links TRBV5-1 with TRBJ2-1, with TRBD2 matching 7 bases. The CDR3 runs 14 residues. J gave up 0 bases and V 4 bases, and 1 base lay outside the gene matches. Germline V gene data show CDR1 as SGHRS and CDR2 as YFSETQ. CDR3 residues: CASSPGGSYNEQFF. CDR3 DNA sequence: TGCGCCAGCAGCCCGGGAGGCTCCTACAATGAGCAGTTCTTC.

The chain recombines TRBV7-9 with TRBJ2-7, with a weak D call TRBD1 (6 bases). The germline V and J ends were trimmed by 5 bases and 1 base, with 15 bases remaining between them. The CDR3 sequence is 15 residues long. Looked up from germline, CDR1 is SEHNR and CDR2 is FQNEAQ (reference sequence). The CDR3 region has the DNA TGTGCCAGCAGCAGAACAGGGATGGTGTCCTACGAGCAGTACTTC. Translation gives CASSRTGMVSYEQYF.

The chain uses TRBV4-1 and TRBJ2-7, with D perhaps matching TRBD1 (5 bases). V lost 1 base, J lost 5 bases, and 18 bases lay in between. The CDR3 spans 16 residues. Germline V CDR1 and CDR2: MGHRA, YSYEKL. The CDR3 DNA reads TGCGCCAGCAGCCAAGTAGGGGCAGGGTCTTCCGACGAGCAGTACTTC. It translates to CASSQVGAGSSDEQYF.

In its sample, this clone was seen a few times. The CDR3 spells CASSLGQKNIQYF. CDR3 DNA: TGTGCCAGCAGCCTGGGACAGAAAAACATTCAGTACTTC. The gene calls are TRBV7-2 and TRBJ2-4; TRBD1 matches 7 bases. Germline V gene lookup returns CDR1 SGHTA and CDR2 FQGNSA. The CDR3 extends over 13 amino acids. V trimming: 5 bases; J trimming: 4 bases; junction bases outside the gene matches: 2.